This passage covers 31 T cell receptor beta chains from one sample sequenced in a study of cytomegalovirus exposure and HLA in healthy donors. A multiplex PCR was run with 60 Vbeta primers and 13 Jbeta primers. The protocol was immunoSEQ multiplex PCR, while the TCRdb copy is restricted to in-frame clones and leaves out a portion. Here the sample spans around 180,000 clones, over 80% being singletons. Source material: PBMCs. Source of these receptors: a boy aged 2 to 10 in good health and CMV-seronegative.

The chain recombines TRBV5-5 with TRBJ2-2; 10 nucleotides match TRBD2. This CDR3 has 15 amino acids. Looked up from germline, CDR1 is SGHKS and CDR2 is YYEKEE (reference sequence). J lost 7 bases, V lost 4 bases, and 7 bases had no gene match. CDR3 bases: TGTGCCAGCAGCCCGAGCGGGGGGGCCGGCGGGGAGCTGTTTTTT. Its protein is CASSPSGGAGGELFF.

The chain combines TRBV5-6 with TRBJ1-4, with no clear D. The length of the CDR3 is 13 residues. Trimming took off 2 bases at V and 4 bases at J, with 6 bases between the two ends. Germline loops: CDR1 SGHDT, CDR2 YYEEEE. CDR3 loop: CASSFMSNEKLFF. DNA for the CDR3: TGTGCCAGCAGCTTCATGAGTAATGAAAAACTGTTTTTT. Full variable domain (outside the CDR3, taken from reference TRBV5-6 and TRBJ1-4): DAGVTQSPTHLIKTRGQQVTLRCSPKSGHDTVSWYQQALGQGPQFIFQYYEEEERQRGNFPDRFSGHQFPNYSSELNVNALLLGDSALYLCASSFMSNEKLFFGSGTQLSVL.

In the case of this clone: Other DNA sequences in this sample translate to the same CDR3. This chain connects TRBV6-6 to TRBJ1-1; no definite D call. The V end lost 0 bases, the J end lost 1 base, and 6 bases lay between the germline ends. Germline V CDR1 and CDR2: MNHNY, SVGAGI (reference sequence). The CDR3 is made up of 14 amino acids. DNA for the CDR3: TGTGCCAGCAGTTACTCGAGCCGGAACACTGAAGCTTTCTTT. It codes for CASSYSSRNTEAFF.

CDR3 nucleotide sequence: TGTGCCAGCAGCACAGCGAGACAGGGGGCGCGAATGGATCAGCCCCAGCATTTT. Translated, it gives CASSTARQGARMDQPQHF. V gene TRBV21-1 combines with J gene TRBJ1-5; the table's D call, TRBD1, was not checked against the DNA. TRBV21-1 is recorded as a pseudogene. This CDR3 contains 18 residues.

The rearrangement links TRBV2 to TRBJ2-1, with D hard to call. The CDR3 sequence is 12 residues long. Germline V lookup: CDR1 SNHLY, CDR2 FYNNEI. Between the trimmed V and J ends, which lost 6 bases and 4 bases, there was a span of 7 bases. The CDR3 spells CASRNTYNEQFF. CDR3 bases: TGTGCCAGCAGAAACACATACAATGAGCAGTTCTTC.

This chain uses TRBV30 with TRBJ1-6; maybe TRBD1 (6 bases). Germline V gives CDR1 GTSNPN, CDR2 SVGIG (reference sequence). CDR3 size: 16 residues. Trimming took off 0 bases at V and 8 bases at J, with 17 bases between the two ends. For the CDR3, the DNA is TGTGCCTGGAGTGTACAAGGGACATGGAAAGATTCACCCCTCCACTTT. It specifies CAWSVQGTWKDSPLHF.

In this sample, this clone turned up a few times. The chain combines TRBV7-2 with TRBJ1-6, with 9 positions matching TRBD1. The CDR3 sequence is 14 residues long. J was trimmed by 7 bases and V by 5 bases; bases with no gene match: 3. The germline V gene encodes CDR1 SGHTA and CDR2 FQGNSA. In DNA form, the CDR3 reads TGTGCCAGCAGCGCCGACAGGGGGAATTCACCCCTCCACTTT. As protein: CASSADRGNSPLHF.

The V gene is TRBV6-6, the J gene TRBJ1-5; no definite D call. V was shortened by 8 bases and J by 1 base, with 9 bases between the two germline ends. Germline CDR1 MNHNY, CDR2 SVGAGI (reference sequence). The CDR3 is 13 amino acids. The DNA for the CDR3 is TGTGCCAGCGTGGCGGGGAGCAATCAGCCCCAGCATTTT. Protein sequence: CASVAGSNQPQHF.

The chain uses TRBV9 and TRBJ2-3; possibly TRBD1 for D (5 bases). CDR1 is SGDLS, CDR2 YYNGEE, per germline. CDR3 length: 13 amino acids. V was clipped by 3 bases and J by 4 bases, with 9 bases between them. In DNA, the CDR3 is TGTGCCAGCAGCGCGGACATTTCAGATACGCAGTATTTT. This sequence encodes CASSADISDTQYF.

The rearrangement links TRBV5-6 to TRBJ1-2; the D is unclear. Trimming took off 0 bases at V and 1 base at J, with 4 bases between the two ends. Germline V gene data show CDR1 as SGHDT and CDR2 as YYEEEE. This CDR3 is built from 13 residues. The CDR3 loop is CASSLVHNYGYTF. The CDR3 DNA reads as TGTGCCAGCAGCTTGGTTCATAACTATGGCTACACCTTC.

V and J are TRBV11-2 and TRBJ2-1; TRBD2 aligns across 14 bases. Trimming removed 5 bases from V and 4 bases from J; junction bases left unmatched: 13. The CDR3 loop spans 19 amino acids. Germline-derived CDR1 and CDR2 are SGHAT and FQNNGV. The CDR3 DNA is TGTGCCAGCAGCACTGGACTAGCGGGAGGATCTCCCGCATACAATGAGCAGTTCTTC. Translating gives CASSTGLAGGSPAYNEQFF.

Only a few counts were recorded for this clone. The gene calls are TRBV5-1 and TRBJ1-4; 8 bases line up with TRBD1. With V trimmed by 4 bases and J by 8 bases, 16 bases remained unmatched. The CDR3 consists of 17 residues. Germline V gene lookup returns CDR1 SGHRS and CDR2 YFSETQ. The CDR3 reads CASSHGQGGSFGEKLFF. The CDR3 DNA follows: TGCGCCAGCAGCCACGGACAGGGTGGGAGCTTTGGGGAAAAACTGTTTTTT.

The V call is TRBV6-5, the J call TRBJ2-1; TRBD1 agrees at 9 bases. V shed 6 bases and J 6 bases; nucleotides not matched to a gene: 9. The CDR3 is made up of 15 amino acids. Germline V gene data show CDR1 as MNHEY and CDR2 as SVGAGI. The CDR3 loop is CASRGWDRVANEQFF. CDR3 nucleotide sequence: TGTGCCAGCAGGGGATGGGACAGGGTGGCCAATGAGCAGTTCTTC.

This clone was picked up one time. The chain couples TRBV2 to TRBJ2-3; possibly TRBD1 for D (5 bases). This CDR3 is 16 amino acids long. V shed 6 bases and J shed 4 bases, with 20 bases lying between them. CDR1 is SNHLY and CDR2 is FYNNEI in the germline V gene. For the CDR3, the DNA is TGTGCCAGCAGCCGGATCACCCAGGGCAGGGCAGATACGCAGTATTTT. Translating it yields CASSRITQGRADTQYF.

The J gene is TRBJ2-1, the V gene TRBV19; 14 bases match TRBD2. V was clipped by 6 bases and J by 8 bases; unmatched bases: 6. Germline-derived CDR1 and CDR2 are LNHDA and SQIVND (reference sequence). The CDR3 length is 15 residues. In nucleotides, the CDR3 is TGTGCCAGTAGAGGACTAGCGGGGGGAGGCTATGAGCAGTTCTTC. Translating gives CASRGLAGGGYEQFF.

The CDR3 bases are TGTGCCAGCAGCCAAAGACTTGATTCCTACGAGCAGTACTTC. It specifies CASSQRLDSYEQYF. The J gene is TRBJ2-7, the V gene TRBV4-2; D is ambiguous. Germline CDR1 reads LGHNA; CDR2 reads YNFKEQ. Trimming cost V 2 bases and J 1 base, with 9 bases left between them. This CDR3 is 14 amino acids long.

This clone was observed a few times. This CDR3 is also generated by other DNA sequences in the sample. The chain couples TRBV25-1 to TRBJ1-3, with D uncertain. Trimming removed 3 bases at V and 2 bases at J, with 11 bases between. Germline V CDR1 and CDR2: MGHDK, SYGVNS. This CDR3 region has 15 residues. The CDR3 DNA is TGTGCCAGCAGTGATTTAGCAATTACTGGAAACACCATATATTTT. Translated, it gives CASSDLAITGNTIYF.

This clone was counted only a few times. The CDR3 loop is CASSVGVGSYGYTF. CDR3 DNA: TGTGCCAGCAGCGTAGGAGTTGGGAGCTATGGCTACACCTTC. The rearrangement uses TRBV9 and TRBJ1-2, with unresolved D. Germline loops: CDR1 SGDLS, CDR2 YYNGEE. The CDR3 totals 14 residues. Trimming took off 0 bases at V and 4 bases at J, with 10 bases between the two ends.

The chain employs TRBV9 and TRBJ1-5, with D unresolved. Trimming took 9 bases from V and 8 from J, leaving 6 bases between them. CDR1 SGDLS and CDR2 YYNGEE come from the germline V gene. This CDR3 region has 9 residues. CDR3 bases: TGTGCCACCCCCGAGCCCCAGCATTTT. This sequence encodes CATPEPQHF. Combining the CDR3 with reference TRBV9 and TRBJ1-5 gives the whole variable domain DSGVTQTPKHLITATGQRVTLRCSPRSGDLSVYWYQQSLDQGLQFLIQYYNGEERAKGNILERFSAQQFPDLHSELNLSSLELGDSALYFCATPEPQHFGDGTRLSIL.

This clone showed up just once. The gene calls are TRBV19 and TRBJ2-2; no reliable D call. CDR3 length equals 14 residues. Germline-derived CDR1 and CDR2 are LNHDA and SQIVND (reference sequence). Trimming stripped 3 bases from V and 6 bases from J, with 11 bases between. CDR3 nucleotides: TGTGCCAGTAGTATTACCCCTAACCCCGGGGAGCTGTTTTTT. Amino acids: CASSITPNPGELFF.

The CDR3 is CASSGLGSSGANVLTF. In DNA form, the CDR3 reads TGTGCCAGCTCAGGGCTCGGGAGCTCTGGGGCCAACGTCCTGACTTTC. The J gene is TRBJ2-6, the V gene TRBV18; tentative D call: TRBD2 (6 bases). In germline, CDR1 is KGHSH, CDR2 LQKENI. The CDR3 is 16 amino acids. V gave up 5 bases and J gave up 0 bases, with 11 bases separating them.

This clone was seen just once. This rearrangement joins TRBV5-4 to TRBJ2-5; tentative D call: TRBD2 (5 bases). The CDR3 runs 13 residues. Trimming stripped 9 bases from V and 4 bases from J, with 16 bases between. CDR1 and CDR2 from the germline V gene are SGHNT and YYREEE (reference sequence). The CDR3 region is CATQPRDRETQYF. CDR3 in DNA: TGTGCCACCCAACCCCGGGATCGAGAGACCCAGTACTTC. The full variable domain, with the rest looked up from reference TRBV5-4 and TRBJ2-5, is ETGVTQSPTHLIKTRGQQVTLRCSSQSGHNTVSWYQQALGQGPQFIFQYYREEENGRGNFPPRFSGLQFPNYSSELNVNALELDDSALYLCATQPRDRETQYFGPGTRLLVL.

The gene calls are TRBV5-6 and TRBJ2-5; 8 bases line up with TRBD2. Germline loops: CDR1 SGHDT, CDR2 YYEEEE. The junction had 5 bases not matched to a gene; V was cut back by 2 bases and J by 5 bases. This CDR3 is 14 amino acids long. CDR3 sequence reads: CASSLAGAQETQYF. The CDR3, as DNA: TGTGCCAGCAGCTTAGCGGGAGCTCAGGAGACCCAGTACTTC.

In this sample, this clone turned up once. The V call is TRBV6-8, the J call TRBJ1-1; 7 nucleotides agree with TRBD1. The CDR3 extends over 17 amino acids. Germline V lookup: CDR1 MNHGY, CDR2 SAAAGT. The V segment lost 5 bases and the J segment 1 base; nucleotides outside the gene matches: 13. The CDR3 loop is CASSATGFFGGNTEAFF. The CDR3 DNA reads TGTGCCAGCAGTGCGACAGGGTTCTTCGGTGGGAACACTGAAGCTTTCTTT.

V is TRBV29-1 and J is TRBJ1-1; D call uncertain. The CDR3 runs to 11 residues. Germline CDR1 SQVTM, CDR2 ANQGSEA. The V end was cut by 5 bases, the J end by 7 bases, with 11 bases between. CDR3 DNA: TGCAGCGTTACCGGTGGGAGTGAAGCTTTCTTT. Amino acid sequence: CSVTGGSEAFF.

DNA for the CDR3: TGTGCCAGCAGTCCCCACAGCCAGCCAGGGGAACCAGGACGAAACACCGGGGAGCTGTTTTTT. This translates into CASSPHSQPGEPGRNTGELFF. The chain combines TRBV27 with TRBJ2-2, with TRBD1 as a possible D gene (6 bases). The CDR3 has 21 residues. From germline, CDR1 is MNHEY and CDR2 SMNVEV (reference sequence). The V end was cut by 5 bases, the J end by 2 bases, with 30 bases between.

The V gene is TRBV6-6, the J gene TRBJ1-5; D uncertain. Trimming stripped 5 bases from V and 6 bases from J, with 14 bases between. The germline gives CDR1 MNHNY, CDR2 SVGAGI (reference sequence). The CDR3 has 14 residues. The CDR3 bases are TGTGCCAGCAGTGAGCGTGGAGGGAGTCAGCCCCAGCATTTT. This translates into CASSERGGSQPQHF.

The chain uses TRBV19 and TRBJ2-7, with TRBD2 matching 8 bases. Per germline, CDR1 LNHDA and CDR2 SQIVND (reference sequence). The CDR3 consists of 13 residues. V lost 5 bases and J lost 3; bases outside the gene matches: 3. The CDR3 coding sequence is TGTGCCAGTAGTGGGACTAGAGGCTACGAGCAGTACTTC. It yields the protein CASSGTRGYEQYF. Full variable domain (outside the CDR3, taken from reference TRBV19 and TRBJ2-7): DGGITQSPKYLFRKEGQNVTLSCEQNLNHDAMYWYRQDPGQGLRLIYYSQIVNDFQKGDIAEGYSVSREKKESFPLTVTSAQKNPTAFYLCASSGTRGYEQYFGPGTRLTVT.

This rearrangement joins TRBV27 to TRBJ2-1; TRBD1 matches 9 bases. V lost 5 bases, J lost 9 bases, and 14 bases stayed unmatched. In germline, CDR1 is MNHEY, CDR2 SMNVEV (reference sequence). The CDR3 has 16 amino acids. CDR3 nucleotide sequence: TGTGCCAGCAGTCACCCCCGGGACAGGGTTAGCGGTGAGCAGTTCTTC. Its protein product is CASSHPRDRVSGEQFF.

V and J are TRBV19 and TRBJ1-5; 11 positions match TRBD1. With 4 bases clipped from V and 9 bases from J, the junction kept 5 bases outside the gene matches. The CDR3 runs to 14 residues. CDR1 is LNHDA, CDR2 SQIVND, per germline (reference sequence). CDR3 region: CASSTGTGGLPQHF. The CDR3, as DNA: TGTGCCAGTAGTACAGGGACAGGGGGTTTGCCCCAGCATTTT.

The chain has TRBV7-8 and TRBJ2-7, with D perhaps TRBD2 (6 bases). Trimming removed 5 bases at V and 0 bases at J, with 14 bases between. CDR1 and CDR2 (germline): SGHVS, FQNEAQ. The CDR3 consists of 15 residues. CDR3 region: CASSPRRVSSYEQYF. The CDR3 DNA reads as TGTGCCAGCAGCCCTAGGAGGGTTAGCTCCTACGAGCAGTACTTC.